This T cell receptor (beta chain) was retrieved from a study of blood T cell repertoires in COVID-19. Looking at the study overall: The study drew acute and convalescent COVID-19 samples from the United States, Italy and Spain.

Libraries were prepared by immunoSEQ multiplex PCR; TCRdb keeps only in-frame clonotypes and omits some of them. The sample holds under 350,000 clones, 70% to 90% seen once. The germline gives CDR1 SGHNT, CDR2 YYREEE (reference sequence). CDR3 length equals 19 residues. The V gene end was trimmed by 0 bases and the J gene end by 6 bases; junction bases not matched to a gene: 13. This clonotype was obtained from a man aged 55 to 70 who had recovered from COVID-19. The sample comprised peripheral blood. The chain links TRBV5-4 to TRBJ1-6; 9 bases match TRBD1. In DNA form, the CDR3 reads TGTGCCAGCAGCTTGGGGGCCCTGATAGGGGACAGGGCTAATTCACCCCTCCACTTT. Translating it yields CASSLGALIGDRANSPLHF.